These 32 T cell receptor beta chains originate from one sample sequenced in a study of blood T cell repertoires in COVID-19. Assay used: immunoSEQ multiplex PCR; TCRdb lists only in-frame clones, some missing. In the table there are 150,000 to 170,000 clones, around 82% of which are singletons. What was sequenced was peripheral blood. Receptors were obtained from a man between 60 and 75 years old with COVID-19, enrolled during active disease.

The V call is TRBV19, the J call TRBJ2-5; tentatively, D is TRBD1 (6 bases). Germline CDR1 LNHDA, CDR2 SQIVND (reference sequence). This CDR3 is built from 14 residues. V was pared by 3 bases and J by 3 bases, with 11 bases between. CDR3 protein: CASSIGSGEETQYF. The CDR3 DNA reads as TGTGCCAGTAGTATCGGTTCAGGGGAAGAGACCCAGTACTTC.

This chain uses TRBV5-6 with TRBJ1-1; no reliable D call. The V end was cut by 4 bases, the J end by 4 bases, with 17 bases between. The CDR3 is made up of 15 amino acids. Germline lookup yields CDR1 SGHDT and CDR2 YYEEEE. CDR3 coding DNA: TGTGCCAGCAGCATGGATGGGCGAGAGGGCACTGAAGCTTTCTTT. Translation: CASSMDGREGTEAFF.

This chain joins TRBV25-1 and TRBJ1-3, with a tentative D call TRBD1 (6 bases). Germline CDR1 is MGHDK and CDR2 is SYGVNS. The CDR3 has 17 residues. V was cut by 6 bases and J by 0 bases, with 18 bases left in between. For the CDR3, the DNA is TGTGCCAGCAGCGACGATCGGACAGCTCGCTCTGGAAACACCATATATTTT. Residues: CASSDDRTARSGNTIYF.

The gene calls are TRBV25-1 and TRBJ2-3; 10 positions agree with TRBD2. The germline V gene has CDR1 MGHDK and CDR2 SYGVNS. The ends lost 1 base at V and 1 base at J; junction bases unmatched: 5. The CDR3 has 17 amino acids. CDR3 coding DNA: TGTGCCAGCAGTGAATCTAGTCTAGCGGGAGGCACAGATACGCAGTATTTT. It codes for CASSESSLAGGTDTQYF.

CDR3 in amino acids: CASSTRNEKLFF. The CDR3 bases are TGTGCCAGCAGCACGAGAAATGAAAAACTGTTTTTT. The rearrangement joins TRBV3-1 (or the pseudogene TRBV3-2) to TRBJ1-4; D is undetermined. CDR1 and CDR2 (germline): LGHDT, YNNKEL (reference sequence). The CDR3 is made up of 12 amino acids. Trimming stripped 5 bases from V and 5 bases from J, with 6 bases between.

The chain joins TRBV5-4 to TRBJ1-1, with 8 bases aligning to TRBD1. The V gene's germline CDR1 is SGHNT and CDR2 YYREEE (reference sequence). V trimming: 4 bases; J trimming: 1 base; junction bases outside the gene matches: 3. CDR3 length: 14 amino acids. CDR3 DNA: TGTGCCAGCAGCAGGGACAGGAGGAACACTGAAGCTTTCTTT. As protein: CASSRDRRNTEAFF.

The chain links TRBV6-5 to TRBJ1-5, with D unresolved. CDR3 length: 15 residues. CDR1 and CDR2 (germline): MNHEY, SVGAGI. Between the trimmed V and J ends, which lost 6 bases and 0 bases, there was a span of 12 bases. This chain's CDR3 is CASSPDSYSNQPQHF. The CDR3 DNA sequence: TGTGCCAGCAGCCCCGACTCCTATAGCAATCAGCCCCAGCATTTT.

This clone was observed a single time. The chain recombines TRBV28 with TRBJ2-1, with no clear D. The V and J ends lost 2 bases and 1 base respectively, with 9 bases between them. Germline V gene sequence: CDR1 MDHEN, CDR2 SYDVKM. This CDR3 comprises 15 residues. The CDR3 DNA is TGTGCCAGCAGTTTAATCACCGGGTCCTACAATGAGCAGTTCTTC. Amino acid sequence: CASSLITGSYNEQFF.

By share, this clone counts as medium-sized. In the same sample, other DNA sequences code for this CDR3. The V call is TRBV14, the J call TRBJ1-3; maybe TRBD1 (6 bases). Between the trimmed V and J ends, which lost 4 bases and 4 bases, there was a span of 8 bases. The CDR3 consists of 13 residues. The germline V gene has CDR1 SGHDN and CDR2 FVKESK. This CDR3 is CASSLGAGNTIYF. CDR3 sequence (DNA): TGTGCCAGCAGCCTGGGGGCGGGAAACACCATATATTTT.

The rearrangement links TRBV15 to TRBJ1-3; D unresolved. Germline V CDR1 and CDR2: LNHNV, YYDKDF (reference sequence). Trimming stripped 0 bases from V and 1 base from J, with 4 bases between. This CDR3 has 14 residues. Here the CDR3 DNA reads TGTGCCACCAGCAGAGATCGGTCTGGAAACACCATATATTTT. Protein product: CATSRDRSGNTIYF.

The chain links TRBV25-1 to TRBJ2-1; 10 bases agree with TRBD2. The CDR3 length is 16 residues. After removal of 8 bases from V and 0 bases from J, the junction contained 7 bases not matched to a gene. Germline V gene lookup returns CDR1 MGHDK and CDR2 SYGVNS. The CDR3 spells CASVWASGSSYNEQFF. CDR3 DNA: TGTGCCAGCGTATGGGCTAGCGGGAGCTCCTACAATGAGCAGTTCTTC.

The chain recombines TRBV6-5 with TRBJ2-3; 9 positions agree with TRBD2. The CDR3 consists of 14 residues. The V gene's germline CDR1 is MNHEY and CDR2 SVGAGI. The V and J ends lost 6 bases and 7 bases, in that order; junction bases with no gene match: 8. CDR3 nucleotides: TGTGCCAGCAGCCGTAGCGGGGGCCTCAATACGCAGTATTTT. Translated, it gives CASSRSGGLNTQYF.

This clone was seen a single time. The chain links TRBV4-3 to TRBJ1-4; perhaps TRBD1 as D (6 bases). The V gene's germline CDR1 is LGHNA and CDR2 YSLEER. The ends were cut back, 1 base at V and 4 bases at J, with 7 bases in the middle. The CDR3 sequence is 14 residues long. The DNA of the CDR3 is TGCGCCAGCAGCCAAGGACAGGTTAATGAAAAACTGTTTTTT. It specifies CASSQGQVNEKLFF.

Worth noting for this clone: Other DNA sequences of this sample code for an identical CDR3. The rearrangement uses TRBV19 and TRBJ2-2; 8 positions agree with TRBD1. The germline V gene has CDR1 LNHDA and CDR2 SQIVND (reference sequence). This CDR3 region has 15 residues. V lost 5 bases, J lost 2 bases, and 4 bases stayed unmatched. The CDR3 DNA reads TGTGCCAGTAGTCCGACAGGGGTTAACACCGGGGAGCTGTTTTTT. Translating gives CASSPTGVNTGELFF. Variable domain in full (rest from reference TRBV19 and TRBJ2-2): DGGITQSPKYLFRKEGQNVTLSCEQNLNHDAMYWYRQDPGQGLRLIYYSQIVNDFQKGDIAEGYSVSREKKESFPLTVTSAQKNPTAFYLCASSPTGVNTGELFFGEGSRLTVL.

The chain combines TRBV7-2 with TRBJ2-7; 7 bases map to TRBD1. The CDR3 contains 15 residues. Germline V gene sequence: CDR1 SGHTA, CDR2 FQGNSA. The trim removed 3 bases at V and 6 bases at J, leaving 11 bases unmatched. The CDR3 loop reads CASSFGQVVMGEQYF. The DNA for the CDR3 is TGTGCCAGCAGCTTCGGACAGGTAGTTATGGGCGAGCAGTACTTC.

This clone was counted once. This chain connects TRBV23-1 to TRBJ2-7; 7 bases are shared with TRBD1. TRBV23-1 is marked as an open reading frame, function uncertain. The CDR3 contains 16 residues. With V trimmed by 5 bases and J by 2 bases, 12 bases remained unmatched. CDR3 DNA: TGCGCCAGCAGTTCCCCCCTGACAGGGTGGGCCTACGAGCAGTACTTC. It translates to CASSSPLTGWAYEQYF.

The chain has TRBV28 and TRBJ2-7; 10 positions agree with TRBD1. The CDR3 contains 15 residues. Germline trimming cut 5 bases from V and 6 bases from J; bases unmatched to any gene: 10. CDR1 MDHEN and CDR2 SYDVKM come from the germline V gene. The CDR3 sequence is CASSPVWTGGPEQYF. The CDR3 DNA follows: TGTGCCAGCAGTCCTGTCTGGACAGGGGGGCCCGAGCAGTACTTC.

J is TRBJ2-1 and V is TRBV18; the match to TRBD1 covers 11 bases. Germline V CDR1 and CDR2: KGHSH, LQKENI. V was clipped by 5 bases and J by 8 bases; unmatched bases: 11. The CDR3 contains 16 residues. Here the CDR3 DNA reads TGTGCCAGCTCAGGGCCCGGGACAGGGGGTAGGGATGAGCAGTTCTTC. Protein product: CASSGPGTGGRDEQFF.

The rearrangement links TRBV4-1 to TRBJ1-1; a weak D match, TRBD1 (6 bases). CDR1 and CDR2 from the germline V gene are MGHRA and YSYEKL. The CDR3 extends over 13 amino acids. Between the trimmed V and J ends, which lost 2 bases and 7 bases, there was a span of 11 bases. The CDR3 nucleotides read TGCGCCAGCAGCCAATACAGGGAGAGTGAAGCTTTCTTT. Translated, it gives CASSQYRESEAFF.

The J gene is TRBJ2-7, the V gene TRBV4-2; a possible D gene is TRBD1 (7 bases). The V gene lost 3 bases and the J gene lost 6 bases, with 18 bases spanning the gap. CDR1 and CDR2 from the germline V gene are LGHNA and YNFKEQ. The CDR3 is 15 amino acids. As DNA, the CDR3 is TGTGCCAGCAGCCAGCCGGGACCTCAGGGGGGCGAGCAGTACTTC. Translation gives CASSQPGPQGGEQYF.

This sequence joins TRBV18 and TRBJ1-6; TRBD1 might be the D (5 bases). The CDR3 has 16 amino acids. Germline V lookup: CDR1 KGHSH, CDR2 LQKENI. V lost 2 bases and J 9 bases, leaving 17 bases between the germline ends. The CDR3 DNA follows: TGTGCCAGCTCACCAGTTGCTGGGGCCTGGGGTTCACCCCTCCACTTT. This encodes CASSPVAGAWGSPLHF.

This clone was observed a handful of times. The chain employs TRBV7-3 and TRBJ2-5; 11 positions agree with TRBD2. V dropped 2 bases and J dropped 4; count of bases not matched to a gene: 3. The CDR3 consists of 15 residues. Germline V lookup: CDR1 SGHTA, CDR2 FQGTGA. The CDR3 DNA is TGTGCCAGCAGCTTAGGTCTAGCGGGGGGAGAGACCCAGTACTTC. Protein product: CASSLGLAGGETQYF.

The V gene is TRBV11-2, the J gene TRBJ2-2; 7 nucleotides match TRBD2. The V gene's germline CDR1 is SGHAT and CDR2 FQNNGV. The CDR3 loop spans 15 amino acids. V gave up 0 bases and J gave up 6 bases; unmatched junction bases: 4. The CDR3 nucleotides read TGTGCCAGCAGCTTAGATCAAGGGAGGGCCGGGGAGCTGTTTTTT. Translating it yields CASSLDQGRAGELFF.

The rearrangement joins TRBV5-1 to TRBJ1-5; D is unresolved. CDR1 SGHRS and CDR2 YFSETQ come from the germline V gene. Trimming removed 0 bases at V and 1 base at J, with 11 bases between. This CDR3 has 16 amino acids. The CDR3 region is CASSLGEAGSNQPQHF. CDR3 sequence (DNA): TGCGCCAGCAGCTTGGGTGAGGCGGGGAGCAATCAGCCCCAGCATTTT.

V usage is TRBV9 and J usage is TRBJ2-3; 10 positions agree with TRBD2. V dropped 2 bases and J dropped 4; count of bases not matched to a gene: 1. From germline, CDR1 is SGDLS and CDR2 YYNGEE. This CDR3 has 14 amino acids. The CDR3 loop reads CASSVLAGADTQYF. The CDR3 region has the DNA TGTGCCAGCAGCGTCCTAGCGGGAGCAGATACGCAGTATTTT.

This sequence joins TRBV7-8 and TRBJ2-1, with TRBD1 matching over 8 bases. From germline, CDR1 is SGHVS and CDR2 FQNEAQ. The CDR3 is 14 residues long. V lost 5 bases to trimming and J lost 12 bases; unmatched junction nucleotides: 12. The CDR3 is CASSAGQANRGQFF. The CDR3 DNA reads TGTGCCAGCAGCGCGGGACAGGCGAACAGGGGGCAGTTCTTC.

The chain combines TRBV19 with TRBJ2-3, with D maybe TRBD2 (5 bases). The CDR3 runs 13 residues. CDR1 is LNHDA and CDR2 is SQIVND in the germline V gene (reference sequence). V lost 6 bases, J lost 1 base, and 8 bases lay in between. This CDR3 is CASRSGGTDTQYF. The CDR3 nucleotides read TGTGCCAGTAGATCCGGGGGCACAGATACGCAGTATTTT.

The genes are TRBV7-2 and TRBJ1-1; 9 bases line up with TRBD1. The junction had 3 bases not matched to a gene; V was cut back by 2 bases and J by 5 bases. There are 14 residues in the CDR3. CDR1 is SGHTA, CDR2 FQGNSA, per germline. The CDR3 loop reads CASSLKGQGTEAFF. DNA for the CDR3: TGTGCCAGCAGCTTAAAGGGACAGGGAACTGAAGCTTTCTTT.

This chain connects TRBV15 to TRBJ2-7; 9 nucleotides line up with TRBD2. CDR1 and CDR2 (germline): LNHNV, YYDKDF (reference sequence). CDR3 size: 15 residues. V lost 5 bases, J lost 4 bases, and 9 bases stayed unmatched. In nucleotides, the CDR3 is TGTGCCACCAGCCTTCTAGCGGGGACAACGTACGAGCAGTACTTC. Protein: CATSLLAGTTYEQYF.

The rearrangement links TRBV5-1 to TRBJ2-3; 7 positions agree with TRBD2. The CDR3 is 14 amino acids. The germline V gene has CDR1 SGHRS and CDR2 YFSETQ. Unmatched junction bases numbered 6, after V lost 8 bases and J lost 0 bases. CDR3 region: CASKNSGSTDTQYF. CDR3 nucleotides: TGCGCCAGTAAGAATAGCGGGAGCACAGATACGCAGTATTTT.

The CDR3 DNA reads as TGTGCCAGCAGTCGACAGCCCTACTCTGGAAACACCATATATTTT. Translation: CASSRQPYSGNTIYF. The chain links TRBV6-2 or TRBV6-3 to TRBJ1-3, with a weak D call TRBD1 (5 bases). The CDR3 sequence is 15 residues long. V lost 5 bases, J lost 0 bases, and 11 bases lay in between. Germline values: CDR1 MNHEY, CDR2 SVGEGT.

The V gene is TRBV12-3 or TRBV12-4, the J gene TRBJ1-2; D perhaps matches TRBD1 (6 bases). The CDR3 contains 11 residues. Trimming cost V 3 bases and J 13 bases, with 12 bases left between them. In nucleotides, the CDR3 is TGTGCCAGCAGTTTGGGTGGACAGTCCACCTTC. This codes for CASSLGGQSTF.